This T cell receptor (beta chain) was captured in a study of read filtering for tumor transcriptome and immune sequencing. Study-wide results and limits: IR-seq and RNA-seq agreed better without single-read clonotypes. Around 85% of IR-seq clonotypes had one read, totaling around 3.4% of reads; RNA-seq: 74.6% and 44.6%.

This library used around 400 ng RNA and molecular barcoded adaptors spanning alpha/delta and beta/gamma chains. TCRdb re-analysed the reads in MiXCR, keeping a single row per CDR3 protein. The repertoire holds 57,000 or so distinct CDR3 sequences, with nearly 20% as singletons. The CDR3 sequence is 13 residues long. Per germline, CDR1 SGHAT and CDR2 FQNNGV. On this clonotype itself: Antigen: not known. One end of the junction fails to match germline, which may point to a read error.

The chain uses TRBV11-2 and TRBJ2-1; D is ambiguous. The sequencing sample was made of a population of CD138-negative cells sorted from bone marrow. The TCR comes from a donor at least 40 years old with multiple myeloma. The CDR3, as DNA: TGTGCTAGCAGCTTAGACCAACCTGGTGAGCAGTCCTTC. Amino acid sequence: CASSLDQPGEQSF.